These T cell receptor beta chains were read from a single sample in a study of spatial heterogeneity in lung cancer. One entry per CDR3 protein, called by TCRdb with MiXCR from the 5' RACE reads. The data show several thousand distinct CDR3 sequences, 15% to 20% seen once. The specimen was PBMCs, collected at surgery. The receptor set was obtained from a female donor with early-stage non-small cell lung cancer. Each CDR3 is given with its conserved first and last residue. The order of the fields is D gene, V gene, clone size, J gene, CDR3 DNA, CDR3 protein. The D gene is left open where the match is weak. Expanded clones are given a class, and other clones once, few, many or no size at all.

D: .
V: TRBV5-1
size: few
J: TRBJ2-3
DNA: TGCGCCAGCAGCTTCTCCTTAGGCACAGATACGCAGTATTTT
CDR3: CASSFSLGTDTQYF

D: .
V: TRBV20-1
size: medium-sized
J: TRBJ1-3
DNA: TGCAGTGCTAGAGATGCGTCAGGGGCGGACACCATATATTTT
CDR3: CSARDASGADTIYF

D: .
V: TRBV4-2
size: once
J: TRBJ2-5
DNA: TGTGCCAGCAGCCAAGGCCGGACTATCCAAGAGACCCAGTACTTC
CDR3: CASSQGRTIQETQYF

D: TRBD1
V: TRBV28
size: .
J: TRBJ1-1
DNA: TGTGCCAGCAGTATCGGGGGACAGCGGAACACTGAAGCTTTCTTT
CDR3: CASSIGGQRNTEAFF

D: .
V: TRBV13
size: many
J: TRBJ1-1
DNA: TGTGCCAGCAGCTTCGAAGCGTTAGGACCTAACACTGAAGTTTTCTTT
CDR3: CASSFEALGPNTEVFF

D: .
V: TRBV5-4
size: many
J: TRBJ1-1
DNA: TGTGCCAGCAGCTTGGATCCCAACACTGAAGCTTTCTTT
CDR3: CASSLDPNTEAFF

D: .
V: TRBV20-1
size: .
J: TRBJ2-5
DNA: TGCAGTGCTAGAGATGGGAGACAGTGGGAGACCCAGTACTTC
CDR3: CSARDGRQWETQYF

D: .
V: TRBV18
size: .
J: TRBJ1-2
DNA: TGTGCCAGCTCACCCCAGGGAAACTATGGCTACACCTTC
CDR3: CASSPQGNYGYTF

D: .
V: TRBV2
size: .
J: TRBJ2-1
DNA: TGTGCCAGCAGGCTGACATTATCCTACAATGAGCAGTTCTTC
CDR3: CASRLTLSYNEQFF

D: .
V: TRBV5-1
size: medium-sized
J: TRBJ2-3
DNA: TGCGCCAGCAGCTTCCGGGCGGGGGCAAGCACAGATACGCAGTATTTT
CDR3: CASSFRAGASTDTQYF

D: .
V: TRBV12-3/TRBV12-4
size: few
J: TRBJ2-7
DNA: TGTGCCAGCACCGCGGCCGGTTACGAGCAGTACTTC
CDR3: CASTAAGYEQYF

D: .
V: TRBV18
size: medium-sized
J: TRBJ2-3
DNA: TGTGCCAGCTCACCACCACCAGATACGCAGTATTTT
CDR3: CASSPPPDTQYF

D: .
V: TRBV5-4
size: medium-sized
J: TRBJ2-3
DNA: TGTGCCAGCAGCTTTCCCGGGACCTTAAGCACAGATACGCAGTATTTT
CDR3: CASSFPGTLSTDTQYF

D: .
V: TRBV2
size: many
J: TRBJ2-1
DNA: TGTGCCAGCAGTGATGTGGGGCAGTTCTTC
CDR3: CASSDVGQFF

D: TRBD1
V: TRBV7-8
size: few
J: TRBJ2-1
DNA: TGTGCCAGCAGCTCCACACAGGGGTCGAATGAGCAGTTCTTC
CDR3: CASSSTQGSNEQFF

D: TRBD2
V: TRBV11-2
size: many
J: TRBJ2-3
DNA: TGTGCCAGCAGCTGGACTAGCGGGGGGGCGAGGACAGATACGCAGTATTTT
CDR3: CASSWTSGGARTDTQYF

D: TRBD1
V: TRBV5-1
size: many
J: TRBJ1-2
DNA: TGCGCCAGCAGCTTCGGACAGGGAACTTATGGCTACACCTTC
CDR3: CASSFGQGTYGYTF

D: TRBD1
V: TRBV28
size: .
J: TRBJ2-7
DNA: TGTGCCAGCACCGTCGACAGGGGGACTTACGAGCAGTACTTC
CDR3: CASTVDRGTYEQYF

D: TRBD2
V: TRBV25-1
size: .
J: TRBJ2-3
DNA: TGTGCCAGCAGTGCGAGAGCGGGAGACCGCACAGATACGCAGTATTTT
CDR3: CASSARAGDRTDTQYF

D: .
V: TRBV27
size: few
J: TRBJ2-7
DNA: TGTGCCAGCAGTTTGGGGAGAAGGAGTTTTAACGAGCAGTACTTC
CDR3: CASSLGRRSFNEQYF

D: .
V: TRBV15
size: many
J: TRBJ2-1
DNA: TGTGCCACCAGCAGAGAACACGGACCCTACAATGAGCAGTTCTTC
CDR3: CATSREHGPYNEQFF

D: .
V: TRBV29-1
size: medium-sized
J: TRBJ1-1
DNA: TGCAGCGTTGAAGAAGAAGGAAAAGCTTTCTTT
CDR3: CSVEEEGKAFF

D: .
V: TRBV14
size: .
J: TRBJ2-7
DNA: TGTGCCAGCAGCTCGCAGGGCTACGAGCAGTACTTC
CDR3: CASSSQGYEQYF

D: .
V: TRBV13
size: .
J: TRBJ1-2
DNA: TGTGCCAGCAGCCTTCGACAGGTTGACTATGGCTACACCTTC
CDR3: CASSLRQVDYGYTF

D: .
V: TRBV4-1
size: .
J: TRBJ2-7
DNA: TGCGCCAGCAGCCAAGTTCTCGGGATGGGATTGTGGGAGCAGTACTTC
CDR3: CASSQVLGMGLWEQYF

D: TRBD1
V: TRBV7-2
size: medium-sized
J: TRBJ1-6
DNA: TGTGCCAGCAGCTCCCAGGGGGCACCTAATTCACCCCTCCACTTT
CDR3: CASSSQGAPNSPLHF

D: .
V: TRBV11-2
size: .
J: TRBJ1-4
DNA: TGTGCCAGCAGCCCACGTTGGGTGGAAAAACTGTTTTTT
CDR3: CASSPRWVEKLFF

D: .
V: TRBV27
size: .
J: TRBJ2-7
DNA: TGTGCCACCTCCTCGCGACACATACCACAGCAGTACTTC
CDR3: CATSSRHIPQQYF

D: .
V: TRBV15
size: few
J: TRBJ2-5
DNA: TGTGCCACCAGCAGTCCGAATAAAAAGACCCAGTACTTC
CDR3: CATSSPNKKTQYF

D: .
V: TRBV19
size: medium-sized
J: TRBJ2-1
DNA: TGTGCCAGTAGTATCCAGGCATCCTTGGGGCATGAGCAGTTCTTC
CDR3: CASSIQASLGHEQFF

D: TRBD1
V: TRBV3-1
size: few
J: TRBJ1-1
DNA: TGTGCCAGCAGCGCGACAGGGGCCTACACTGAAGCTTTCTTT
CDR3: CASSATGAYTEAFF

D: .
V: TRBV6-5
size: medium-sized
J: TRBJ2-7
DNA: TGTGCCAGCAGTTACTCTGTGGGGGGAAACGAGCAGTACTTC
CDR3: CASSYSVGGNEQYF